Listed below are T cell receptor beta chains from one sample, sequenced in a study of OX40 agonist ivuxolimab in advanced cancers. TCRdb's table, derived via immunoSEQ multiplex PCR, lists solely in-frame clones and lacks some. The data hold about 99,000 clones, with roughly 95% observed a single time. The sequences come from CD4+ or CD8+ T cells sorted from blood, collected in a trial of the OX40 agonist ivuxolimab. The receptors here all came from an adult with an advanced solid tumor such as melanoma, head and neck, liver or kidney cancer. Each CDR3 is given with its conserved first and last residue. Expanded clones are given a class, and other clones once, few, many or no size at all.

clone_size | j_call | v_call | cdr3_aa
- | - | TRBV7-6 | CASSLDYEQYF
- | TRBJ1-1 | TRBV19 | CASSTQGRTEAFF
- | TRBJ2-7 | TRBV27 | CASSTNHRDPPIGQYF
- | TRBJ1-4 | TRBV19 | CASSIAGGEEKLFF
once | TRBJ1-2 | TRBV6-5 | CASRDPGPRAGYTF
- | TRBJ2-7 | TRBV4-1 | CASSHGGATYEQYF
- | TRBJ1-2 | TRBV7-3 | CASSLGANYGYTF
- | TRBJ2-7 | TRBV6-5 | CASTPFGVNEQYF
- | TRBJ2-7 | TRBV19 | CASSPGDFYEQYF
- | TRBJ1-1 | TRBV15 | CATTEVQELNTEAFF
- | TRBJ2-7 | TRBV4-2 | CASSQDFRGGGASNEQYF
- | TRBJ1-4 | TRBV7-9 | CASSPTGGGTNEKLFF
- | TRBJ2-3 | TRBV28 | CASNTAGAFTDTQYF
- | TRBJ2-7 | TRBV5-4 | CASSQGGTGSYEQYF
- | TRBJ2-7 | TRBV12-5 | CASGSQGADYEQYF
- | TRBJ2-7 | TRBV27 | CASNFAGTGPYEQYF
- | TRBJ2-3 | TRBV29-1 | CSVTGTSGGDSTDTQYF
- | TRBJ2-3 | TRBV4-3 | CASSRDRDSDTQYF
- | TRBJ2-2 | TRBV19 | CASEAANTGELFF
- | TRBJ1-2 | TRBV28 | CASSLPYGGYGYTF